These 30 T cell receptor beta chains were all obtained from the same sample, sequenced in a study of post-analysis software for immune sequencing data. Study-level points and caveats: Among several TRBV segments more frequent in patients than controls were TRBV5-6, TRBV5-1 and TRBV20-1.

Every TCR beta cDNA library bore unique molecular identifiers. From the PCR reads, TCRdb called clonotypes with MiXCR, one entry per CDR3 protein. The data hold roughly 700,000 distinct CDR3 sequences, with around 27% observed a single time. The antigens of these receptors remain unknown. Material for sequencing was blood. Every receptor here comes from a girl between 5 and 17 years old with multiple sclerosis.

This clonotype showed up just once. One end of the junction is discordant with germline, which a read error may explain. The V gene is TRBV11-2, the J gene TRBJ2-1; the match to TRBD1 covers 8 bases. Germline CDR1 reads SGHAT; CDR2 reads FQNNGV. This CDR3 comprises 14 residues. CDR3 in amino acids: CASSLDRADNEQIF. The CDR3 DNA sequence: TGTGCCAGCAGCTTGGACAGGGCGGACAATGAGCAGATCTTC.

There are a few counts of this clonotype. The chain links TRBV28 to TRBJ1-5, with D hard to call. CDR3 length: 12 residues. CDR1 and CDR2 from the germline V gene are MDHEN and SYDVKM. V was clipped by 6 bases and J by 6 bases, with 9 bases between them. CDR3 sequence: CASSGDGQPQHF. Here the CDR3 DNA reads TGTGCCAGCAGCGGAGACGGTCAGCCCCAGCATTTT.

The chain employs TRBV7-2 and TRBJ1-2; no firm D call. CDR3 size: 13 residues. V gave up 5 bases and J gave up 8 bases, with 15 bases separating them. The germline CDR1 and CDR2 sequences are SGHTA and FQGNSA. The CDR3 DNA is TGTGCCAGCAGCCGTGGCACAGAGAAGGGCTACACCTTC. This gives the protein CASSRGTEKGYTF.

The chain is built from TRBV10-3 and TRBJ1-5; D is unclear. From germline, CDR1 is ENHRY and CDR2 SYGVKD. V lost 10 bases, J lost 0 bases, and 10 bases lay in between. The CDR3 covers 13 residues. The CDR3 DNA sequence: TGTGCCACCCATGGCAGTAGCAATCAGCCCCAGCATTTT. Residues: CATHGSSNQPQHF.

The sample holds many counts of this clonotype. The rearrangement joins TRBV11-2 to TRBJ2-5, with 7 bases matching TRBD2. The germline V gene encodes CDR1 SGHAT and CDR2 FQNNGV. This CDR3 is 16 amino acids long. V was clipped by 5 bases and J by 5 bases; unmatched bases: 14. The CDR3 sequence: CASSQTFWGGDETQYF. The CDR3 region has the DNA TGTGCCAGCAGCCAAACGTTTTGGGGAGGGGATGAGACCCAGTACTTC.

This clonotype was seen more than once but under ten times. This chain connects TRBV7-2 to TRBJ2-2; D gene unclear. CDR3 length equals 14 residues. V was shortened by 2 bases and J by 6 bases, with 10 bases between the two germline ends. The germline CDR1 and CDR2 sequences are SGHTA and FQGNSA. CDR3 amino acids: CASSLRLNPGELFF. CDR3 bases: TGTGCCAGCAGCTTACGTCTAAACCCCGGGGAGCTGTTTTTT.

The chain links TRBV7-2 to TRBJ2-3; TRBD2 might be the D (5 bases). The germline V gene has CDR1 SGHTA and CDR2 FQGNSA. The CDR3 loop spans 16 amino acids. V lost 2 bases and J lost 2, with 14 bases in between. CDR3 in amino acids: CASSLRRRAVTDTQYF. The CDR3 DNA is TGTGCCAGCAGCTTAAGGCGGCGGGCAGTCACAGATACGCAGTATTTT. The full variable domain, in which reference TRBV7-2 and TRBJ2-3 provide the parts outside the CDR3, is GAGVSQSPSNKVTEKGKDVELRCDPISGHTALYWYRQSLGQGLEFLIYFQGNSAPDKSGLPSDRFSAERTGGSVSTLTIQRTQQEDSAVYLCASSLRRRAVTDTQYFGPGTRLTVL.

This clonotype was seen more than once but under ten times. This chain connects TRBV7-9 to TRBJ2-6, with D perhaps matching TRBD1 (5 bases). The CDR3 has 15 residues. In germline, CDR1 is SEHNR, CDR2 FQNEAQ (reference sequence). The ends were cut back, 5 bases at V and 2 bases at J, with 10 bases in the middle. CDR3: CASSVRVTGANVLTF. Here the CDR3 DNA reads TGTGCCAGCAGCGTCAGGGTAACTGGGGCCAACGTCCTGACTTTC.

This clonotype was recorded a few times. The rearrangement uses TRBV29-1 and TRBJ2-3; no firm D call. The V gene's germline CDR1 is SQVTM and CDR2 ANQGSEA. Trimming cost V 6 bases and J 8 bases, with 12 bases left between them. The CDR3 contains 11 residues. CDR3 residues: CSVVLDATQYF. DNA for the CDR3: TGCAGCGTGGTTTTGGATGCTACGCAGTATTTT.

This clonotype showed up just a few times. The chain couples TRBV6-6 to TRBJ2-1, with D maybe TRBD2 (6 bases). Looked up from germline, CDR1 is MNHNY and CDR2 is SVGAGI (reference sequence). This CDR3 has 13 residues. The V and J ends lost 6 bases and 8 bases respectively, with 14 bases between them. The CDR3 spells CASSPQRVHEQFF. CDR3 in DNA: TGTGCCAGCAGCCCACAGCGGGTTCATGAGCAGTTCTTC.

This clonotype was detected only a few times. The V gene is TRBV7-9, the J gene TRBJ2-5; D is possibly TRBD1 or TRBD2 (6 bases each). Germline CDR1 and CDR2: SEHNR and FQNEAQ (reference sequence). This CDR3 comprises 16 residues. V dropped 5 bases and J dropped 2 bases, with 18 bases sitting between them. The CDR3 nucleotides are TGTGCCAGCAGCCCCGCAGCGGTAGGGGGGCAAGAGACCCAGTACTTC. This codes for CASSPAAVGGQETQYF.

This clonotype came up many times. V and J are TRBV6-5 and TRBJ2-5; D unclear. Deletions cut 6 bases from V and 1 base from J, with 9 bases between. The V gene's germline CDR1 is MNHEY and CDR2 SVGAGI. The CDR3 consists of 13 residues. CDR3: CASSGRIQETQYF. CDR3 DNA sequence: TGTGCCAGCAGCGGACGGATCCAAGAGACCCAGTACTTC.

This chain uses TRBV20-1 with TRBJ2-3, with 10 positions matching TRBD2. CDR1 and CDR2 from the germline V gene are DFQATT and SNEGSKA (reference sequence). The J segment lost 1 base and the V segment lost 4 bases, leaving 5 bases of the junction unmatched. This CDR3 is built from 15 residues. For the CDR3, the DNA is TGCAGTGCTACGAGGACTAGCGGAGGCACAGATACGCAGTATTTT. It specifies CSATRTSGGTDTQYF.

This sequence joins TRBV20-1 and TRBJ2-5; D ambiguous. The J call is doubtful: the DNA matches TRBJ2-7 better. The CDR3 runs 16 residues. Germline V gene data show CDR1 as DFQATT and CDR2 as SNEGSKA (reference sequence). This CDR3 reads CSARFLSWVAGYEQYF. For the CDR3, the DNA is TGCAGTGCTAGATTTTTATCCTGGGTCGCTGGATACGAGCAGTACTTC.

This clonotype was found a few times. The rearrangement links TRBV12-3 or TRBV12-4 to TRBJ1-4, with D possibly being TRBD1 (6 bases). V shed 6 bases and J shed 7 bases, with 15 bases lying between them. This CDR3 spans 14 amino acids. In DNA form, the CDR3 reads TGTGCCAGCAGCCCACAGGGTAGGGGTGAAAAACTGTTTTTT. This gives the protein CASSPQGRGEKLFF.

The genes are TRBV15 and TRBJ1-1; D perhaps matches TRBD1 (6 bases). The CDR3 loop spans 12 amino acids. V was cut by 2 bases and J by 11 bases, with 12 bases left in between. The germline V gene has CDR1 LNHNV and CDR2 YYDKDF (reference sequence). The CDR3 DNA reads as TGTGCCACCAGCAGATTACAGGGTAACGCTTTCTTT. Protein product: CATSRLQGNAFF.

The chain recombines TRBV18 with TRBJ2-3; a weak D match, TRBD2 (5 bases). This CDR3 spans 14 amino acids. Trimming took 3 bases from V and 5 from J, leaving 12 bases between them. Germline V gene data show CDR1 as KGHSH and CDR2 as LQKENI. This CDR3 reads CASSPASSRDTQYF. The CDR3 DNA sequence: TGTGCCAGCTCACCGGCTAGCTCCAGAGATACGCAGTATTTT.

The chain employs TRBV12-3 or TRBV12-4 and TRBJ2-1, with 7 bases that match TRBD2. The CDR3 length is 17 residues. With V trimmed by 7 bases and J by 2 bases, 14 bases remained unmatched. This CDR3 is CASIRTLGAGPYNEQFF. The DNA of the CDR3 is TGTGCCAGCATACGGACCCTTGGAGCGGGACCCTACAATGAGCAGTTCTTC.

This clonotype was recorded a few times. V usage is TRBV15 and J usage is TRBJ1-2, with TRBD1 matching over 9 bases. This CDR3 has 14 amino acids. Per the germline V gene, CDR1 is LNHNV and CDR2 is YYDKDF (reference sequence). Trimming at V came to 5 bases and at J to 8 bases, leaving 9 bases not matched to a gene. The CDR3 spells CATSGYRGRGGYTF. In DNA, the CDR3 is TGTGCCACCAGCGGATACAGGGGGCGAGGGGGCTACACCTTC.

As regards this clonotype: A junction end diverges from the germline sequence, so it may reflect a read error. The gene calls are TRBV27 and TRBJ1-2; D remains unclear. Per the germline V gene, CDR1 is MNHEY and CDR2 is SMNVEV (reference sequence). This CDR3 contains 13 residues. For the CDR3, the DNA is TGTGCCAGCAGTTTAGGCGGTACCTTTGGCCACACCTTC. Translating it yields CASSLGGTFGHTF.

In this sample, this clonotype turned up a few times. V is TRBV6-5 and J is TRBJ1-2, with 7 bases lining up with TRBD1. Unmatched junction bases numbered 7, after V lost 8 bases and J lost 4 bases. This CDR3 has 13 amino acids. Per germline, CDR1 MNHEY and CDR2 SVGAGI. For the CDR3, the DNA is TGTGCCAGCTTGAGGGGGCCACTCTATGGCTACACCTTC. Its protein product is CASLRGPLYGYTF.

The chain recombines TRBV7-2 with TRBJ2-1; TRBD1 agrees at 7 bases. The germline V gene has CDR1 SGHTA and CDR2 FQGNSA. V shed 6 bases, J shed 5 bases, and the junction held 13 bases outside the gene matches. This CDR3 comprises 16 residues. The CDR3 DNA reads as TGTGCCAGCAGACCTGCCGACAGGGATTTCGACAATGAGCAGTTCTTC. It encodes CASRPADRDFDNEQFF.

This clonotype was found many times. The chain recombines TRBV29-1 with TRBJ2-7; D is perhaps TRBD1 (6 bases). The length of the CDR3 is 13 residues. CDR1 SQVTM and CDR2 ANQGSEA come from the germline V gene. Trimming cost V 4 bases and J 1 base, with 11 bases left between them. The CDR3 reads CSVGAGESYEQYF. CDR3 nucleotide sequence: TGCAGCGTTGGGGCAGGGGAATCCTACGAGCAGTACTTC.

Worth noting for this clonotype: A read error may produce the germline difference seen at one junction end. This chain links TRBV4-1 with TRBJ1-4; D is perhaps TRBD1 (5 bases). Germline V gene sequence: CDR1 MGHRA, CDR2 YSYEKL. There are 16 residues in the CDR3. The CDR3 sequence: CASSQDVTSGGEKRFF. In DNA, the CDR3 is TGCGCCAGCAGCCAAGATGTGACATCCGGGGGTGAAAAACGGTTTTTT.

The J gene is TRBJ2-5, the V gene TRBV28, with 15 bases lining up with TRBD2. The V gene's germline CDR1 is MDHEN and CDR2 SYDVKM. V trimming: 6 bases; J trimming: 1 base; junction bases outside the gene matches: 12. The CDR3 length is 19 residues. The CDR3: CASRKGVGLAGGFQETQYF. Here the CDR3 DNA reads TGTGCCAGCAGAAAGGGTGTGGGACTAGCGGGAGGTTTCCAAGAGACCCAGTACTTC.

A word on this clonotype: One end of the junction varies from germline; a read error may be responsible. CDR3 residues: CASSITSHGSYERYF. Here the CDR3 DNA reads TGTGCCAGCAGCATAACGTCTCACGGGAGCTACGAGCGGTACTTC. The genes are TRBV11-2 and TRBJ2-7, with D possibly being TRBD2 (6 bases). The CDR3 has 15 amino acids. Looked up from germline, CDR1 is SGHAT and CDR2 is FQNNGV.

The chain uses TRBV3-1 and TRBJ2-7; D may match TRBD1 or TRBD2 (5 bases each). In germline, CDR1 is LGHDT, CDR2 YNNKEL (reference sequence). Trimming cost V 1 base and J 10 bases, with 17 bases left between them. The CDR3 has 14 residues. The CDR3 sequence: CASSQVFGRETQYF. The CDR3 DNA follows: TGTGCCAGCAGCCAAGTGTTCGGCAGGGAGACTCAGTACTTC.

The rearrangement uses TRBV10-3 and TRBJ2-6; 9 bases line up with TRBD1. The CDR3 is made up of 18 amino acids. Per germline, CDR1 ENHRY and CDR2 SYGVKD. After removal of 0 bases from V and 2 bases from J, the junction contained 5 bases not matched to a gene. The CDR3 sequence: CAISESGGDRAGANVLTF. CDR3 in DNA: TGTGCCATCAGTGAGTCCGGAGGGGACAGGGCTGGGGCCAACGTCCTGACTTTC.

The chain has TRBV7-2 and TRBJ2-4; D is unresolved. V shed 0 bases and J shed 0 bases, with 12 bases lying between them. The CDR3 contains 17 residues. Per germline, CDR1 SGHTA and CDR2 FQGNSA. In nucleotides, the CDR3 is TGTGCCAGCAGCTTAGCGCTTCGGCAGTTAGCCAAAAACATTCAGTACTTC. Its protein is CASSLALRQLAKNIQYF.

This clonotype was detected a few times. The CDR3 reads CASSHRGTRGYNEQFF. The CDR3 DNA sequence: TGTGCCAGCAGCCATAGGGGGACGAGGGGATACAATGAGCAGTTCTTC. V is TRBV11-2 and J is TRBJ2-1; a weak D match, TRBD1 (6 bases). The CDR3 extends over 16 amino acids. Trimming shortened V by 5 bases and J by 4 bases, and 18 bases separated the two germline ends. CDR1 is SGHAT, CDR2 FQNNGV, per germline.